Given below is one T cell receptor beta chain in context. Its antigen remains unidentified. TCRdb's protein and the translated DNA diverge at residue 10; the protein reported here is the translation of the DNA. The germline and genes are mouse ones. The read ends 3 residues early relative to the CDR3; the germline J gene fills the gap. This specimen comes from a study of CD8+ T cells in alopecia areata. Study results and limitations: The study found higher clonality in lesional than normal scalp, especially in alopecia totalis/universalis.

As the sequencing template, cDNA was produced by extracting RNA and reverse transcribing it. Assay used: immunoSEQ multiplex PCR; TCRdb lists only in-frame clones, some missing. The specimen has 90,000 to 130,000 clones, none found just once. V gave up 3 bases and J gave up 9 bases, with 10 bases separating them. The CDR3 spans 13 residues. Germline V gene sequence: CDR1 FNHDT, CDR2 SITEND (reference sequence). The sample comprised lesional skin. The receptor comes from a C3H/HeJ mouse with alopecia areata. The mouse strain carries the MHC haplotype H2-k. The genes are TRBV19 and TRBJ1-6; tentative D call: TRBD1 (5 bases). TRBJ1-6 is assigned to the ORF class and has an uncertain function. This CDR3 reads CASSSRVGSPLYF. The sequenced part of the CDR3 DNA is TGTGCCAGCAGTAGCAGGGTTGGTTCGCCC.